The present T cell receptor (delta chain) was sequenced within a study of gamma-delta T cells after stem cell transplantation. The V end was cut by 6 bases, the J end by 4 bases, with 20 bases between. This CDR3 is 15 amino acids long. Germline CDR1 and CDR2: GEAIGNYY and EKD. Note on this clone: With only one base between it and a far larger clone, this is likely a read error.

TCRdb re-processed the RT-PCR reads via CATT. This sample has around 2,500 delta-chain clones; around 32% occur once, and the top ten carry roughly a third. The specimen was gamma-delta T cells. The sequence was obtained from a human donor. It is not recorded whose cells these are; they may come from a transplant donor. This chain uses TRDV2 with TRDJ1; perhaps TRDD3 as D (5 bases). In nucleotides, the CDR3 is TGTGCCTGTCTAAATTTACTGGAGAACCTCGATAAACTCATCTTT. Translation gives CACLNLLENLDKLIF.